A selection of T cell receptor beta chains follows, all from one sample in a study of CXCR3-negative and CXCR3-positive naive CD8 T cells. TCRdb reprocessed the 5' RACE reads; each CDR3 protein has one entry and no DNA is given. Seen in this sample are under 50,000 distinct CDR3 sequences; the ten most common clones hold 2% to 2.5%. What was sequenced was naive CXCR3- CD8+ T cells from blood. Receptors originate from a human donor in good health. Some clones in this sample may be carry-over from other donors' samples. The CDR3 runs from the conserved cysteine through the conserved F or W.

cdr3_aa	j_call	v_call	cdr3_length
CASSLASASETQYF	TRBJ2-5	TRBV7-6	14
CASSASAGGLDTQYF	TRBJ2-3	TRBV6-4	15
CAWGEVAYEQYF	TRBJ2-7	TRBV30	12
CSVEAPGYRVPNTEAFF	TRBJ1-1	TRBV29-1	17
CASSQAHQGEDDTQYF	TRBJ2-3	TRBV4-3	16
CASRGSSGNYEQYF	TRBJ2-7	TRBV5-1	14
CSARGTEDYEQYF	TRBJ2-7	TRBV20-1	13
CASSTREGGGTDTQYF	TRBJ2-3	TRBV6-5	16
CASSGRGATNNEQFF	TRBJ2-1	TRBV2	15
CSAGAGGPADTQYF	TRBJ2-3	TRBV20-1	14
CSATPGTSGGYNEQFF	TRBJ2-1	TRBV20-1	16
CASSQDRAPYYEQYF	TRBJ2-7	TRBV4-3	15
CASREYNEQFF	TRBJ2-1	TRBV12-3/TRBV12-4	11
CSVETGGSYNEQFF	TRBJ2-1	TRBV29-1	14
CASSFLGLSYEQYF	TRBJ2-7	TRBV28	14
CASSLPPSVTQYF	TRBJ2-5	TRBV7-2	13
CSLSGTGGNEQFF	TRBJ2-1	TRBV29-1	13
CASSPWMLYEQYF	TRBJ2-7	TRBV4-3	13
CASSEYGTSGDNEQFF	TRBJ2-1	TRBV6-4	16
CASSPYYRAAYEQYF	TRBJ2-7	TRBV27	15
CASSPGLAGGYNEQFF	TRBJ2-1	TRBV3-1	16
CASSSDPWGNTGELFF	TRBJ2-2	TRBV5-1	16
CASSAGQAYSGANVLTF	TRBJ2-6	TRBV28	17
CSAREEGAAFYEQYF	TRBJ2-7	TRBV20-1	15
CASSSVGLEQFF	TRBJ2-1	TRBV19	12
CASSGNRGTSGVSYNEQFF	TRBJ2-1	TRBV9	19
CSARDPGALTWGYQETQYF	TRBJ2-5	TRBV20-1	19
CASSLKGTGIYEQFF	TRBJ2-1	TRBV28	15